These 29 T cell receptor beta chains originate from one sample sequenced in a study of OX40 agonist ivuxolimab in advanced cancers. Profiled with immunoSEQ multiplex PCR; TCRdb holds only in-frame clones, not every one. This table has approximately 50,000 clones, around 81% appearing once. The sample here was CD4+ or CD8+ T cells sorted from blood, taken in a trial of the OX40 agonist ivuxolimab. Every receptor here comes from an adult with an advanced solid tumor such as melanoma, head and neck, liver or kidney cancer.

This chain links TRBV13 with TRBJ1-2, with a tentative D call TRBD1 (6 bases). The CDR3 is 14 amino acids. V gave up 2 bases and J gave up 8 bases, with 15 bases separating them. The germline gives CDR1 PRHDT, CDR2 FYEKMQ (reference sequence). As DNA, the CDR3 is TGTGCCAGCAGCTTAAAGCCAGGGGAGTGGGGCTACACCTTC. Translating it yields CASSLKPGEWGYTF.

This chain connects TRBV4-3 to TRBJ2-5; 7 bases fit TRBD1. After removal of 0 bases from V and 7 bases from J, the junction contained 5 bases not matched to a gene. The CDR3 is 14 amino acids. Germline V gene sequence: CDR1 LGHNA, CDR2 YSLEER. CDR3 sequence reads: CASSQDRTGATQYF. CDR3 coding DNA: TGCGCCAGCAGCCAAGATAGGACAGGTGCGACCCAGTACTTC.

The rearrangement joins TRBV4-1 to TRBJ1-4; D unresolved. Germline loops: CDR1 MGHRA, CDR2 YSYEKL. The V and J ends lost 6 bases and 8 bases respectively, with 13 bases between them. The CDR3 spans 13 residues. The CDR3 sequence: CASRTLLEEKLFF. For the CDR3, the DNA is TGCGCCAGCAGGACTCTGCTAGAGGAAAAACTGTTTTTT.

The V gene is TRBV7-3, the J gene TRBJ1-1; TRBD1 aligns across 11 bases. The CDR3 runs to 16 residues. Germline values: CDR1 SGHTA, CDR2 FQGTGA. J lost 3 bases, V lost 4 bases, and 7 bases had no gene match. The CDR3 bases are TGTGCCAGCAGCTCCCGGGACAGGGGGTACGACACTGAAGCTTTCTTT. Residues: CASSSRDRGYDTEAFF.

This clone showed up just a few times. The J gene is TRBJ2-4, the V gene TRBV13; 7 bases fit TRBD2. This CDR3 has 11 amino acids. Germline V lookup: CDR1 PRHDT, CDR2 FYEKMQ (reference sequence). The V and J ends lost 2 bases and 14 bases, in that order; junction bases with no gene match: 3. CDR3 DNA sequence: TGTGCCAGCAGCTTATCGGGGACTAAGTACTTC. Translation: CASSLSGTKYF.

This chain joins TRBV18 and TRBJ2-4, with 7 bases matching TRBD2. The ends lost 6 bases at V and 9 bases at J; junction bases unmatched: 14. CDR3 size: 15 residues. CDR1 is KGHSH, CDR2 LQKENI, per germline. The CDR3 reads CASSEVAGESGIQYF. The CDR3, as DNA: TGTGCCAGCTCGGAGGTGGCGGGAGAGTCGGGCATTCAGTACTTC. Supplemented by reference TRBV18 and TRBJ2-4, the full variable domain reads NAGVMQNPRHLVRRRGQEARLRCSPMKGHSHVYWYRQLPEEGLKFMVYLQKENIIDESGMPKERFSAEFPKEGPSILRIQQVVRGDSAAYFCASSEVAGESGIQYFGAGTRLSVL.

The chain's CDR3 is CATSRDFGGSGNTIYF. For the CDR3, the DNA is TGTGCCACCAGCAGAGATTTCGGAGGGTCTGGAAACACCATATATTTT. The chain combines TRBV15 with TRBJ1-3; D is ambiguous. The length of the CDR3 is 16 residues. Per the germline V gene, CDR1 is LNHNV and CDR2 is YYDKDF (reference sequence). With 0 bases removed from V and 1 base from J, the gap between germline ends came to 10 bases. Using reference TRBV15 and TRBJ1-3 for the parts outside the CDR3, the full variable domain is DAMVIQNPRYQVTQFGKPVTLSCSQTLNHNVMYWYQQKSSQAPKLLFHYYDKDFNNEADTPDNFQSRRPNTSFCFLDIRSPGLGDTAMYLCATSRDFGGSGNTIYFGEGSWLTVV.

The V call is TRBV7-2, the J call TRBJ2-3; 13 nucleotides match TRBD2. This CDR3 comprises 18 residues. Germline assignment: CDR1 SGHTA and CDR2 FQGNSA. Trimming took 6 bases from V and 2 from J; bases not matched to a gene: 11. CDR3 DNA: TGTGCCAGCAGTTTGGGGCGACTAGCGGGGGGATACACAGATACGCAGTATTTT. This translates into CASSLGRLAGGYTDTQYF.

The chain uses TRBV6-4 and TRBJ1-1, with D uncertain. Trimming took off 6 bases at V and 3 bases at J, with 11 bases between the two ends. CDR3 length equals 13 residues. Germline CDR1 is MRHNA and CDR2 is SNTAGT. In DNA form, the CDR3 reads TGTGCCAGCAGCAAGACTCCCGACACTGAAGCTTTCTTT. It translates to CASSKTPDTEAFF.

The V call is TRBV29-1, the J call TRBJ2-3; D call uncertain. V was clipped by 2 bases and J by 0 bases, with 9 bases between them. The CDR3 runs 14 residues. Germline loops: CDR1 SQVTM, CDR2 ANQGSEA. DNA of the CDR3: TGCAGCGTTGAAAAGGGCATCAGCACAGATACGCAGTATTTT. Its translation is CSVEKGISTDTQYF.

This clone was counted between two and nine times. CDR3 coding DNA: TGTGCCAGTAGTATCGGGGGAACAGGTAGTGAAAAACTGTTTTTT. Amino acids: CASSIGGTGSEKLFF. V is TRBV19 and J is TRBJ1-4, with D possibly matching TRBD1 (5 bases). The CDR3 length is 15 residues. Germline loops: CDR1 LNHDA, CDR2 SQIVND (reference sequence). V was trimmed by 3 bases and J by 7 bases, leaving 15 bases between them.

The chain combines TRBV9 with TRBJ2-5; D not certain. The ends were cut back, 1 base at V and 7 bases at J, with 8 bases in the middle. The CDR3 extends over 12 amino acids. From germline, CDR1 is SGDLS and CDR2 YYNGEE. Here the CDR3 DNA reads TGTGCCAGCAGCGTAACCGGCGGGACCCAGTACTTC. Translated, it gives CASSVTGGTQYF.

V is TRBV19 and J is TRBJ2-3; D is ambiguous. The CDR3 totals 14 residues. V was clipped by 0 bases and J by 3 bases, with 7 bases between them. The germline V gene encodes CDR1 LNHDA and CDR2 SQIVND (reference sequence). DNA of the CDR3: TGTGCCAGTAGTATAGACGGGCGGACAGATACGCAGTATTTT. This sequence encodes CASSIDGRTDTQYF.

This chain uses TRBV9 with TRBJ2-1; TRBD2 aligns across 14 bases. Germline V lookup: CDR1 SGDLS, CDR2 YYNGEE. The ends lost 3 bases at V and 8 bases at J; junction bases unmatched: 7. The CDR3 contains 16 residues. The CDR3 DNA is TGTGCCAGCAGCGGTCGGACTAGCGGGGGGTTCGATGAGCAGTTCTTC. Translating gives CASSGRTSGGFDEQFF.

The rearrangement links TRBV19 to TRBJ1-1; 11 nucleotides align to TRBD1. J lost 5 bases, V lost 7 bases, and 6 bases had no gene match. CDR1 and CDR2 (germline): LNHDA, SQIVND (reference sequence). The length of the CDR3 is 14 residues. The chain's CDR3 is CASIVGQGVTEAFF. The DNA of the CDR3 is TGTGCCAGTATAGTGGGACAGGGGGTTACTGAAGCTTTCTTT.

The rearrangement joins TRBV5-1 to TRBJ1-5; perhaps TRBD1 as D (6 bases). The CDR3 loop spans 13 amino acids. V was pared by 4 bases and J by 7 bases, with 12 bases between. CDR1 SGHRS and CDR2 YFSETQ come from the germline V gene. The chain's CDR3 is CASSRTGSQPQHF. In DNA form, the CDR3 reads TGCGCCAGCAGCCGAACAGGGAGCCAGCCCCAGCATTTT.

The CDR3 sequence is CASSPTEPMGEQYF. CDR3 in DNA: TGTGCCAGCAGCCCGACAGAACCTATGGGAGAGCAGTACTTC. The chain has TRBV7-8 and TRBJ2-5; tentatively, D is TRBD1 or TRBD2 (5 bases each). V was clipped by 5 bases and J by 11 bases, with 21 bases between them. Germline CDR1 is SGHVS and CDR2 is FQNEAQ. The CDR3 is made up of 14 amino acids.

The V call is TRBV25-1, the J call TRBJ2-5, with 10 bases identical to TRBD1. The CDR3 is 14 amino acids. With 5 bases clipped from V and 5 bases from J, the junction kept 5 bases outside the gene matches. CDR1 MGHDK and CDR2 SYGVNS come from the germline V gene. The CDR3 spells CASSWDRGGETQYF. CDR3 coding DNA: TGTGCCAGCAGTTGGGACAGGGGTGGCGAGACCCAGTACTTC.

The CDR3 DNA follows: TGTGCCAGCTCACCACCCTGGCGAGATACGCAGTATTTT. The encoded protein is CASSPPWRDTQYF. This chain links TRBV18 with TRBJ2-3; D not resolved. Trimming left V 0 bases short and J 5 bases short, with 6 bases between. Looked up from germline, CDR1 is KGHSH and CDR2 is LQKENI. The CDR3 length is 13 residues.

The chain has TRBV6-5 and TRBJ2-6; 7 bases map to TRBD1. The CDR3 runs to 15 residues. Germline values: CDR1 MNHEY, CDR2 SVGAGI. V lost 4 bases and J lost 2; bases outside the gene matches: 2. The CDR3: CASSSQGAGANVLTF. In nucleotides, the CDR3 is TGTGCCAGCAGTTCGCAGGGGGCTGGGGCCAACGTCCTGACTTTC.

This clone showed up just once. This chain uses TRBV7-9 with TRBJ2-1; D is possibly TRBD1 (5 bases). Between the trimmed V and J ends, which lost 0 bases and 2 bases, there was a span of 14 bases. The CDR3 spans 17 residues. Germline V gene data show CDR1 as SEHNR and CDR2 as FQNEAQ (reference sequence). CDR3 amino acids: CASSLARMLGPYNEQFF. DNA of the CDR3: TGTGCCAGCAGCTTAGCGAGGATGCTGGGGCCCTACAATGAGCAGTTCTTC.

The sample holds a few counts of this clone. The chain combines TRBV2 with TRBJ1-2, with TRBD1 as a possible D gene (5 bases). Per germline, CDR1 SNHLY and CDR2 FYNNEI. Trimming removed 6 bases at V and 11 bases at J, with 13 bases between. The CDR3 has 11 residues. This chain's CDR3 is CASRLSGQYTF. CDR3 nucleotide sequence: TGTGCCAGCAGGCTTTCGGGGCAGTACACCTTC.

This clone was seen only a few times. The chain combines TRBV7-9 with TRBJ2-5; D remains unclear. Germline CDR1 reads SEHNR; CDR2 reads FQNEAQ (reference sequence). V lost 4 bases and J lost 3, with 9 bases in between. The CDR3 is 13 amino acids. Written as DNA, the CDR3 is TGTGCCAGCAGCTCTGCGGCAAAAGAGACCCAGTACTTC. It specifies CASSSAAKETQYF. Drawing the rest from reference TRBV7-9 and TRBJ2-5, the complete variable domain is DTGVSQNPRHKITKRGQNVTFRCDPISEHNRLYWYRQTLGQGPEFLTYFQNEAQLEKSRLLSDRFSAERPKGSFSTLEIQRTEQGDSAMYLCASSSAAKETQYFGPGTRLLVL.

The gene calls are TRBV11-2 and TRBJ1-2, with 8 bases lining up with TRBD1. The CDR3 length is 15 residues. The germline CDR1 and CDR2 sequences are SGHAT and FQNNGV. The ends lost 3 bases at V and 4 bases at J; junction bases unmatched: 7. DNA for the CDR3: TGTGCCAGCAGCTTCGGGACAGGCGGCGGCTATGGCTACACCTTC. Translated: CASSFGTGGGYGYTF.

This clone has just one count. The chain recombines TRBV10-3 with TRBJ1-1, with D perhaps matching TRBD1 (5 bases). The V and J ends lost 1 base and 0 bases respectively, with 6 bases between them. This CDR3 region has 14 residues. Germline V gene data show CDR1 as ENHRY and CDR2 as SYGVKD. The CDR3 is CAISEWGLNTEAFF. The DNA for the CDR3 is TGTGCCATCAGTGAGTGGGGCCTGAACACTGAAGCTTTCTTT.

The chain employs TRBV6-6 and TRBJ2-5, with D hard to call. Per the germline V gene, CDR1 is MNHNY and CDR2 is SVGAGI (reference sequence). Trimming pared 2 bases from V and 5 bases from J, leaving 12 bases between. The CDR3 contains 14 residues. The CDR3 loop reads CASSYGQLRETQYF. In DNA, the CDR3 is TGTGCCAGCAGTTACGGTCAGCTCAGGGAGACCCAGTACTTC.

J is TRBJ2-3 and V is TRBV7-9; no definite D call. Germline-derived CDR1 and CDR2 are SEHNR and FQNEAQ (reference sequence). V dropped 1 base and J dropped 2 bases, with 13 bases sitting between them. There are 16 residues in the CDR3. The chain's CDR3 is CASSLDEYINTDTQYF. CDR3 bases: TGTGCCAGCAGCTTAGATGAGTATATAAACACAGATACGCAGTATTTT. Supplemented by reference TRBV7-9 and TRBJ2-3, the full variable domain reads DTGVSQNPRHKITKRGQNVTFRCDPISEHNRLYWYRQTLGQGPEFLTYFQNEAQLEKSRLLSDRFSAERPKGSFSTLEIQRTEQGDSAMYLCASSLDEYINTDTQYFGPGTRLTVL.

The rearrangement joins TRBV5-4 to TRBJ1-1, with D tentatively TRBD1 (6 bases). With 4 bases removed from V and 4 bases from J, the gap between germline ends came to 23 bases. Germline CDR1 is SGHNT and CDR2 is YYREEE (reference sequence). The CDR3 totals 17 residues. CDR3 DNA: TGTGCCAGCAGCCCCACAGGGAATCGAGGTCTGGGCACTGAAGCTTTCTTT. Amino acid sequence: CASSPTGNRGLGTEAFF.

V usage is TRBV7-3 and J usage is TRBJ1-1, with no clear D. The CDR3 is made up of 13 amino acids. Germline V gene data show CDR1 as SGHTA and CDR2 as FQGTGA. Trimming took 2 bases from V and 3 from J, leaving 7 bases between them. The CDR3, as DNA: TGTGCCAGCAGCTTAGCCCAGTACACTGAAGCTTTCTTT. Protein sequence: CASSLAQYTEAFF. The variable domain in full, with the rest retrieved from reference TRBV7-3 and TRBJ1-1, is GAGVSQTPSNKVTEKGKYVELRCDPISGHTALYWYRQSLGQGPEFLIYFQGTGAADDSGLPNDRFFAVRPEGSVSTLKIQRTERGDSAVYLCASSLAQYTEAFFGQGTRLTVV.